Listed here is a single TCR beta chain. This sample stems from a study of blood T cells in healthy people across ages. Using a J-beta primer mix together with a sample-barcoded 5' primer, a second PCR was run for roughly 6 to 12 cycles. The template-switch adaptor, which had 12 random nucleotides, put a tag on each cDNA molecule. TCRdb analysed the 5' RACE reads with MiXCR anew, one entry per CDR3 protein. The sample has about 1,500,000 distinct CDR3 sequences; 42% are singletons. The CDR3 contains 18 residues. V was clipped by 0 bases and J by 4 bases, with 21 bases between them. Germline CDR1 is SGHAT and CDR2 is FQNNGV.

V is TRBV11-2 and J is TRBJ2-5; either TRBD1 or TRBD2 may supply D (5 bases each). Sequencing used blood. This TCR came from a woman aged 18-29 years in good health. The CDR3 sequence: CASSLDRDLWESRETQYF. The CDR3 DNA reads TGTGCCAGCAGCTTAGACAGGGACCTTTGGGAAAGTAGAGAGACCCAGTACTTC.